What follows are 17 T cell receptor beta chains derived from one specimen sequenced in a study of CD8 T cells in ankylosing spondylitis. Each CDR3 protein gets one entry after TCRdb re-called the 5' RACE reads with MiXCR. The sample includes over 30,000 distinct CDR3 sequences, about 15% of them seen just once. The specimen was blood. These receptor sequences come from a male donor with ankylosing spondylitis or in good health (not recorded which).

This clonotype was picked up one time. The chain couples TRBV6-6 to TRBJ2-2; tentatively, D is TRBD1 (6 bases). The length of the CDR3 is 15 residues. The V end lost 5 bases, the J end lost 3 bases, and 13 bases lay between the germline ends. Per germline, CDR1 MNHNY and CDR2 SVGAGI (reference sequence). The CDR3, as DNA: TGTGCCAGCAGTAAGAGGACAGTAGACACCGGGGAGCTGTTTTTT. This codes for CASSKRTVDTGELFF.

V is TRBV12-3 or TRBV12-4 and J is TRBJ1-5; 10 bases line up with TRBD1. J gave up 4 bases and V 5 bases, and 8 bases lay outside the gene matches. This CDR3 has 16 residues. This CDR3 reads CASSDRTGGINQPQHF. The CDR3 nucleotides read TGTGCCAGCAGTGACCGGACAGGGGGGATTAATCAGCCCCAGCATTTT.

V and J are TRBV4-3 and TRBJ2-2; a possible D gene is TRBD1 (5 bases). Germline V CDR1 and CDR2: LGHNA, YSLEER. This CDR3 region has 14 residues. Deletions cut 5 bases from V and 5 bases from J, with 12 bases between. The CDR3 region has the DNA TGCGCCAGCAGCGGCCAGGGTAGTACCGGGGAGCTGTTTTTT. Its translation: CASSGQGSTGELFF.

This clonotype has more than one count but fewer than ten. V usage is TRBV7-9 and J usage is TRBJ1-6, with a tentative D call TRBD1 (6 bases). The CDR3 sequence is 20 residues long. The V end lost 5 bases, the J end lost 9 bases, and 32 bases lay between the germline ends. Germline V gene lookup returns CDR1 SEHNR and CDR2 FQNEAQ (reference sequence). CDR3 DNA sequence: TGTGCCAGCAGCCCCCAAATCAGGGGCGTTGGACGGGGCAATGGTTCACCCCTCCACTTT. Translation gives CASSPQIRGVGRGNGSPLHF. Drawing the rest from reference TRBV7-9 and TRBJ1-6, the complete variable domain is DTGVSQNPRHKITKRGQNVTFRCDPISEHNRLYWYRQTLGQGPEFLTYFQNEAQLEKSRLLSDRFSAERPKGSFSTLEIQRTEQGDSAMYLCASSPQIRGVGRGNGSPLHFGNGTRLTVT.

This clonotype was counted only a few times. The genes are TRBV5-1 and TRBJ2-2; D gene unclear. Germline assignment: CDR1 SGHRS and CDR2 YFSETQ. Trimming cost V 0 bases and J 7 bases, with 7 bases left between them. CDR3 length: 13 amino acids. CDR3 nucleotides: TGCGCCAGCAGCTTGGAGGGTGACGGGGAGCTGTTTTTT. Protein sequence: CASSLEGDGELFF.

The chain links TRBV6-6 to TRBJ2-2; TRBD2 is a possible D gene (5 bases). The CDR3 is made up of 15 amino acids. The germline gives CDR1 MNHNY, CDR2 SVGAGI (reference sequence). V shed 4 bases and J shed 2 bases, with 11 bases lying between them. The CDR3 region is CASSLAGTNTGELFF. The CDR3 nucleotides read TGTGCCAGCAGTTTGGCGGGTACCAACACCGGGGAGCTGTTTTTT.

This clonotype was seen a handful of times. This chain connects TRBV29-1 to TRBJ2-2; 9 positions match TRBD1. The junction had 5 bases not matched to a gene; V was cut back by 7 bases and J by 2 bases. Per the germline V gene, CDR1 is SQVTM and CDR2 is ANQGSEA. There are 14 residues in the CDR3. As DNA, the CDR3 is TGCAGCGCCCTGACAGGGGGAAACACCGGGGAGCTGTTTTTT. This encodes CSALTGGNTGELFF.

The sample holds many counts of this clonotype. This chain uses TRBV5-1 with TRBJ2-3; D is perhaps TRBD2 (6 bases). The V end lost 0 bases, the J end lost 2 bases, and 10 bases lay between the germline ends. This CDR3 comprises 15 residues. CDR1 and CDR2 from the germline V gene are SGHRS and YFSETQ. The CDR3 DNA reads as TGCGCCAGCAGCTTGGGGGGACTTCCCACAGATACGCAGTATTTT. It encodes CASSLGGLPTDTQYF.

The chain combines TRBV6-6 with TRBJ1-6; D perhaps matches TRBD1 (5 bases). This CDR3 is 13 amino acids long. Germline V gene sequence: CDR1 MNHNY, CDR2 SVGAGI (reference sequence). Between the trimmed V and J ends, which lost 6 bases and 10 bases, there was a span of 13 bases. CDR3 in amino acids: CASSPQRGSPLHF. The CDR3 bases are TGTGCCAGCAGCCCACAAAGGGGCTCACCCCTCCACTTT.

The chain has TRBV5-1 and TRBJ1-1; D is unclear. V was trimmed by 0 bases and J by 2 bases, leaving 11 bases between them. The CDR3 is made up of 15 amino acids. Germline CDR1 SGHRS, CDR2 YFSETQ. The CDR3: CASSLGVGVNTEAFF. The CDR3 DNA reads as TGCGCCAGCAGCTTGGGGGTTGGAGTTAACACTGAAGCTTTCTTT.

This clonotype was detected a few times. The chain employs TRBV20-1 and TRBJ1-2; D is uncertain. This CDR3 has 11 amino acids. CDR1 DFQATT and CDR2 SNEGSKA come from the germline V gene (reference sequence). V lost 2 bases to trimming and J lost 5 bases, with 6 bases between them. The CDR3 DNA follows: TGCAGTGCTAGAAGGGAGTATGGCTACACCTTC. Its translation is CSARREYGYTF.

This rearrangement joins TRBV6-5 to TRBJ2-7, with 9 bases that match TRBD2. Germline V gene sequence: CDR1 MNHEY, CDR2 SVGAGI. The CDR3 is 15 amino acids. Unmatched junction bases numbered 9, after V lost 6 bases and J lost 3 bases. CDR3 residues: CASSVASGTSYEQYF. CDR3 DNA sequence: TGTGCCAGCAGCGTTGCTAGCGGGACAAGCTACGAGCAGTACTTC.

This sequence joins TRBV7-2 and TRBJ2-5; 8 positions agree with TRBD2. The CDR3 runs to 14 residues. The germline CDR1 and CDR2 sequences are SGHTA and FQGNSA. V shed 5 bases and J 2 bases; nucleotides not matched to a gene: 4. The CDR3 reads CASSTRLAQETQYF. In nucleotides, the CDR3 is TGTGCCAGCAGCACCAGACTAGCGCAAGAGACCCAGTACTTC.

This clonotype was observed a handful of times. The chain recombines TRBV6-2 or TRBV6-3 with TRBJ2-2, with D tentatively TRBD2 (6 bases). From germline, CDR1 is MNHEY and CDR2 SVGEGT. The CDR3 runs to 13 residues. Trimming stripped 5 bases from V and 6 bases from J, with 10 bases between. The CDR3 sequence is CASSKGLAGELFF. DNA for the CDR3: TGTGCCAGCAGTAAGGGACTTGCCGGGGAGCTGTTTTTT.

The CDR3 loop reads CASSRIGELQFF. The CDR3 region has the DNA TGTGCCAGCAGCCGTATAGGAGAGTTGCAGTTCTTC. The chain combines TRBV6-5 with TRBJ2-1; D is uncertain. CDR3 length: 12 amino acids. Trimming took 6 bases from V and 12 from J, leaving 15 bases between them. Germline assignment: CDR1 MNHEY and CDR2 SVGAGI.

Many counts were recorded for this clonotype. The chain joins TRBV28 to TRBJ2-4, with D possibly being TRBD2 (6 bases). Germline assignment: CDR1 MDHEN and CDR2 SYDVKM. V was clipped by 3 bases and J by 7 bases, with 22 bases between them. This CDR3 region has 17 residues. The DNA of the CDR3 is TGTGCCAGCAGTTTGGCTAGCGTCTTTCCACCTCGGAACATTCAGTACTTC. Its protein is CASSLASVFPPRNIQYF.

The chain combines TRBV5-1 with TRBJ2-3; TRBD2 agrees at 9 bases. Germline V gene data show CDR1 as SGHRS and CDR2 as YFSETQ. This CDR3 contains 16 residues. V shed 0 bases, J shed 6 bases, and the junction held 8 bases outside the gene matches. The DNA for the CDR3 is TGCGCCAGCAGCTTGGTAGGCGGGGGGGCCTCGGATACGCAGTATTTT. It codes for CASSLVGGGASDTQYF.